The 25 T cell receptor beta chains reported below all come from one sample, sequenced in a study of T-cell reconstitution after alpha-beta-depleted transplantation in children. Library preparation (for TCRbeta) was performed with unique molecular identifiers. In TCRdb, the PCR reads were re-called with MiXCR into one record per CDR3 protein. Here the sample spans 450,000 to 600,000 distinct CDR3 sequences, over 25% being singletons. The specimen comprised PBMCs from the stem cell graft donor, sampled from the stem cell graft. The receptors originated from a human donor who donated a stem cell graft to a child with aplastic anemia.

V and J are TRBV7-2 and TRBJ1-1; 10 positions agree with TRBD1. Germline assignment: CDR1 SGHTA and CDR2 FQGNSA. The CDR3 contains 16 residues. Trimming at V came to 5 bases and at J to 0 bases, leaving 6 bases not matched to a gene. DNA of the CDR3: TGTGCCAGCAGCCTGACAGGGGGCCCCATGAACACTGAAGCTTTCTTT. Translation: CASSLTGGPMNTEAFF. Full variable domain (remainder filled in from reference TRBV7-2 and TRBJ1-1): GAGVSQSPSNKVTEKGKDVELRCDPISGHTALYWYRQSLGQGLEFLIYFQGNSAPDKSGLPSDRFSAERTGGSVSTLTIQRTQQEDSAVYLCASSLTGGPMNTEAFFGQGTRLTVV.

The J gene is TRBJ2-1, the V gene TRBV5-4, with D possibly being TRBD2 (6 bases). V shed 3 bases and J shed 7 bases, with 17 bases lying between them. Germline V gives CDR1 SGHNT, CDR2 YYREEE (reference sequence). There are 15 residues in the CDR3. The CDR3: CASSSGEGGKNEQFF. The DNA for the CDR3 is TGTGCCAGCAGCTCGGGTGAAGGAGGGAAAAATGAGCAGTTCTTC. The entire variable domain, with the rest obtained from reference TRBV5-4 and TRBJ2-1, is as follows: ETGVTQSPTHLIKTRGQQVTLRCSSQSGHNTVSWYQQALGQGPQFIFQYYREEENGRGNFPPRFSGLQFPNYSSELNVNALELDDSALYLCASSSGEGGKNEQFFGPGTRLTVL.

The chain recombines TRBV12-3 or TRBV12-4 with TRBJ2-1; 7 nucleotides match TRBD2. This CDR3 contains 15 residues. J gave up 4 bases and V 7 bases, and 10 bases lay outside the gene matches. CDR3 nucleotides: TGTGCCAGCAACCTCGGACTGGGAGGGTACAATGAGCAGTTCTTC. Its protein is CASNLGLGGYNEQFF.

Note on this clonotype: Relative to the germline gene, one junction end is altered; a read error may explain this. The rearrangement joins TRBV20-1 to TRBJ2-1; tentative D call: TRBD2 (5 bases). The CDR3 extends over 12 amino acids. CDR1 is DFQATT, CDR2 SNEGSKA, per germline (reference sequence). The DNA for the CDR3 is TGCTGTGCTAGAGGGCCAGCCGATGAGCAGTTCTTC. Translating gives CCARGPADEQFF.

This clonotype was found a few times. Relative to the germline gene, one junction end is altered; a read error may explain this. The gene calls are TRBV12-3 or TRBV12-4 and TRBJ1-1; D may be TRBD1 (5 bases). CDR3 length: 14 amino acids. CDR3 residues: CASSSQGGITESFF. The DNA for the CDR3 is TGTGCCAGCAGTTCCCAGGGAGGTATCACTGAATCTTTCTTT.

CDR3 protein: CASSLRQGFSNEQFF. CDR3 nucleotide sequence: TGTGCCAGCAGTTTAAGGCAGGGGTTTTCGAATGAGCAGTTCTTC. This chain joins TRBV28 and TRBJ2-1; D is possibly TRBD1 (6 bases). CDR1 and CDR2 (germline): MDHEN, SYDVKM. The CDR3 has 15 amino acids. The ends were cut back, 2 bases at V and 7 bases at J, with 15 bases in the middle. Full variable domain (rest looked up from reference TRBV28 and TRBJ2-1): DVKVTQSSRYLVKRTGEKVFLECVQDMDHENMFWYRQDPGLGLRLIYFSYDVKMKEKGDIPEGYSVSREKKERFSLILESASTNQTSMYLCASSLRQGFSNEQFFGPGTRLTVL.

The chain has TRBV7-3 and TRBJ2-1; the D gene is possibly TRBD2 (5 bases). The CDR3 length is 15 residues. The ends were cut back, 3 bases at V and 6 bases at J, with 15 bases in the middle. Germline V gene lookup returns CDR1 SGHTA and CDR2 FQGTGA. The chain's CDR3 is CASSFQADHVNEQFF. The CDR3 DNA reads TGTGCCAGCAGCTTCCAAGCGGACCATGTCAATGAGCAGTTCTTC.

The chain links TRBV9 to TRBJ1-2; no firm D call. Germline V gene lookup returns CDR1 SGDLS and CDR2 YYNGEE. The CDR3 loop spans 16 amino acids. V lost 0 bases, J lost 4 bases, and 16 bases lay in between. CDR3 amino acids: CASSVVSTTPTYGYTF. In DNA, the CDR3 is TGTGCCAGCAGCGTAGTGTCGACGACGCCCACCTATGGCTACACCTTC.

This clonotype has only a few counts. The junction shows a germline mismatch at one end, possibly a read error. This sequence joins TRBV3-1 and TRBJ2-5, with 9 bases identical to TRBD2. The CDR3 totals 16 residues. In germline, CDR1 is LGHDT, CDR2 YNNKEL (reference sequence). The CDR3 DNA sequence: TGTGCCAGCAGTCAAGGTTGGACTAGCGTTCGGGAGACCCAGTACTTC. Its translation is CASSQGWTSVRETQYF.

This clonotype was observed a few times. V and J are TRBV20-1 and TRBJ2-1; D might be TRBD2 (5 bases). V shed 3 bases and J shed 9 bases, with 18 bases lying between them. This CDR3 region has 14 residues. CDR1 is DFQATT, CDR2 SNEGSKA, per germline (reference sequence). The DNA for the CDR3 is TGCAGTGCTAGGGCCACCGGGAAGACCTCTGAGCAGTTCTTC. Residues: CSARATGKTSEQFF.

This rearrangement joins TRBV7-3 to TRBJ2-1; possibly TRBD2 for D (5 bases). Germline lookup yields CDR1 SGHTA and CDR2 FQGTGA. The CDR3 runs 16 residues. V was cut by 1 base and J by 5 bases, with 15 bases left in between. CDR3 loop: CASSLIGLEGDNEQFF. The CDR3 nucleotides read TGTGCCAGCAGCTTAATCGGTCTCGAGGGCGACAATGAGCAGTTCTTC.

This chain joins TRBV5-1 and TRBJ2-5; the D gene is possibly TRBD1 (6 bases). The V end was cut by 1 base, the J end by 2 bases, with 18 bases between. Germline V gene lookup returns CDR1 SGHRS and CDR2 YFSETQ. The CDR3 loop spans 17 amino acids. The CDR3 DNA is TGCGCCAGCAGCTTGCGCTGGACAGAAACCTTACAAGAGACCCAGTACTTC. Protein product: CASSLRWTETLQETQYF.

This chain uses TRBV3-1 with TRBJ1-2; D perhaps matches TRBD1 (6 bases). V dropped 11 bases and J dropped 6 bases, with 25 bases sitting between them. This CDR3 has 15 residues. Germline assignment: CDR1 LGHDT and CDR2 YNNKEL (reference sequence). The CDR3: CASSPRGGPGNGYTF. The CDR3, as DNA: TGTGCCTCCTCCCCCCGAGGGGGACCCGGAAATGGCTACACCTTC.

The rearrangement links TRBV29-1 to TRBJ2-7; no definite D call. The CDR3 length is 11 residues. CDR1 SQVTM and CDR2 ANQGSEA come from the germline V gene. V lost 2 bases and J lost 7, with 9 bases in between. The CDR3 protein is CSVEQALEQYF. DNA for the CDR3: TGCAGCGTTGAACAGGCTTTAGAGCAGTACTTC.

The table lists this clonotype with a count of one. The chain combines TRBV7-2 with TRBJ2-1; 8 nucleotides agree with TRBD2. The germline gives CDR1 SGHTA, CDR2 FQGNSA. V shed 5 bases, J shed 6 bases, and the junction held 9 bases outside the gene matches. The length of the CDR3 is 15 residues. Here the CDR3 DNA reads TGTGCCAGCAGCAAAACCGGGACTAGGAGCAATGAGCAGTTCTTC. This translates into CASSKTGTRSNEQFF.

V gene TRBV5-1 combines with J gene TRBJ2-7; 10 bases align to TRBD2. CDR1 and CDR2 (germline): SGHRS, YFSETQ. V shed 4 bases, J shed 0 bases, and the junction held 13 bases outside the gene matches. There are 18 residues in the CDR3. The CDR3: CASSPHPGLAESSYEQYF. As DNA, the CDR3 is TGCGCCAGCAGCCCCCACCCCGGACTAGCGGAGAGCTCCTACGAGCAGTACTTC. The complete variable domain, with remaining parts taken from reference TRBV5-1 and TRBJ2-7, reads KAGVTQTPRYLIKTRGQQVTLSCSPISGHRSVSWYQQTPGQGLQFLFEYFSETQRNKGNFPGRFSGRQFSNSRSEMNVSTLELGDSALYLCASSPHPGLAESSYEQYFGPGTRLTVT.

V gene TRBV14 combines with J gene TRBJ2-1, with TRBD2 matching over 10 bases. CDR1 and CDR2 (germline): SGHDN, FVKESK. The V segment lost 2 bases and the J segment 8 bases; nucleotides outside the gene matches: 9. This CDR3 is built from 16 residues. The CDR3 nucleotides read TGTGCCAGCAGCCAATCGCCTAGCGGGAGATCGGATGAGCAGTTCTTC. Protein sequence: CASSQSPSGRSDEQFF. Full variable domain (outside the CDR3, taken from reference TRBV14 and TRBJ2-1): EAGVTQFPSHSVIEKGQTVTLRCDPISGHDNLYWYRRVMGKEIKFLLHFVKESKQDESGMPNNRFLAERTGGTYSTLKVQPAELEDSGVYFCASSQSPSGRSDEQFFGPGTRLTVL.

This clonotype has more than one count but fewer than ten. The gene calls are TRBV6-2 or TRBV6-3 and TRBJ2-2; D gene unclear. The CDR3 is 12 amino acids. The germline gives CDR1 MNHEY, CDR2 SVGEGT. Trimming took 6 bases from V and 3 from J, leaving 5 bases between them. The DNA of the CDR3 is TGTGCCAGCAGACTTGACACCGGGGAGCTGTTTTTT. This sequence encodes CASRLDTGELFF.

A word on this clonotype: A junction end diverges from the germline sequence, so it may reflect a read error. This chain links TRBV6-1 with TRBJ2-6, with D possibly matching TRBD1 (5 bases). This CDR3 region has 21 residues. Per the germline V gene, CDR1 is MNHNS and CDR2 is SASEGT. The CDR3 sequence: CASSDPPESLTVLVGSNVLTF. In nucleotides, the CDR3 is TGTGCCAGCAGTGATCCCCCGGAGTCTTTGACAGTTCTTGTTGGGTCCAACGTCCTGACTTTC.

This clonotype was picked up a small number of times. The chain carries TRBV5-1 and TRBJ2-6; D possibly uses TRBD1 or TRBD2 (5 bases each). The CDR3 is made up of 14 amino acids. Germline V gene sequence: CDR1 SGHRS, CDR2 YFSETQ. The V end was cut by 9 bases, the J end by 4 bases, with 14 bases between. Here the CDR3 DNA reads TGCGCCACCCGCTATGGGGACGGGGCCAACGTCCTGACTTTC. This encodes CATRYGDGANVLTF.

This clonotype was picked up a small number of times. The V gene is TRBV20-1, the J gene TRBJ2-5, with 7 positions matching TRBD1. V trimming: 0 bases; J trimming: 4 bases; junction bases outside the gene matches: 14. Germline V gives CDR1 DFQATT, CDR2 SNEGSKA (reference sequence). The CDR3 is 17 amino acids. The CDR3 sequence: CSARDWAQGVFGETQYF. As DNA, the CDR3 is TGCAGTGCTAGAGATTGGGCTCAGGGGGTATTCGGAGAGACCCAGTACTTC.

The chain joins TRBV29-1 to TRBJ1-1; D perhaps matches TRBD1 (6 bases). The CDR3 covers 13 residues. The germline V and J ends were trimmed by 4 bases and 6 bases, with 15 bases remaining between them. CDR1 is SQVTM, CDR2 ANQGSEA, per germline. The CDR3 bases are TGCAGCGTTGGAAAACGGGGGGCGGCTGAAGCTTTCTTT. This translates into CSVGKRGAAEAFF. The variable domain in full, completed from reference TRBV29-1 and TRBJ1-1, reads SAVISQKPSRDICQRGTSLTIQCQVDSQVTMMFWYRQQPGQSLTLIATANQGSEATYESGFVIDKFPISRPNLTFSTLTVSNMSPEDSSIYLCSVGKRGAAEAFFGQGTRLTVV.

This clonotype was seen only a few times. The chain joins TRBV28 to TRBJ2-7, with D uncertain. The CDR3 covers 11 residues. Per germline, CDR1 MDHEN and CDR2 SYDVKM. The CDR3 nucleotides are TGTGTTATCGAATCAGACTACGAGCAGTACTTC. Its translation: CVIESDYEQYF.

The chain combines TRBV18 with TRBJ2-1; no clear D. V was shortened by 4 bases and J by 2 bases, with 12 bases between the two germline ends. The CDR3 loop spans 15 amino acids. Germline V gene sequence: CDR1 KGHSH, CDR2 LQKENI. Written as DNA, the CDR3 is TGTGCCAGCTCACGATCGGACGTAACCTACAATGAGCAGTTCTTC. As protein: CASSRSDVTYNEQFF.

The V gene is TRBV6-1, the J gene TRBJ2-1, with 9 bases fitting TRBD1. Germline loops: CDR1 MNHNS, CDR2 SASEGT. CDR3 size: 15 residues. V lost 7 bases to trimming and J lost 0 bases; unmatched junction nucleotides: 4. DNA of the CDR3: TGTGCCAGCACCCGGACAGGGGACTCCTACAATGAGCAGTTCTTC. Amino acid sequence: CASTRTGDSYNEQFF.